What follows are 28 T cell receptor beta chains derived from one specimen sequenced in a study of graft-versus-host responses after intestinal transplantation (dated by TCRdb to 2020 to 2022). What these receptors recognize is not known. What this sample's time point label stands for: cells obtained before transplantation from donor or recipient. Library generation was performed with the immunoSEQ multiplex PCR assay. TCRdb provides this immuneACCESS table in a form limited to in-frame rearrangements. Some clones are lacking; in checked studies, under half of them reflect an unresolved V gene, and why the rest are absent is not known. In this sample the table shows about 38,000 clones, approximately 94% of which occur a single time. Over 0.2% of the sample is taken by the ten largest. This specimen consisted of unstimulated CD4+ T cells sorted from spleen or lymph node cells, obtained before transplant. The receptors come from a human donor who was the organ donor for an intestinal transplant.

The CDR3 is CASSATDTQYF. The DNA for the CDR3 is TGTGCCAGCAGCGCCACAGATACGCAGTATTTT. The chain joins TRBV4-2 to TRBJ2-3, with D hard to call. Germline CDR1 is LGHNA and CDR2 is YNFKEQ. CDR3 size: 11 residues. Deletions cut 5 bases from V and 2 bases from J, with 2 bases between.

The chain is built from TRBV4-1 and TRBJ2-1, with 9 bases matching TRBD2. From germline, CDR1 is MGHRA and CDR2 YSYEKL. There are 18 residues in the CDR3. V was pared by 3 bases and J by 2 bases, with 11 bases of the junction left unmatched. As DNA, the CDR3 is TGCGCCAGCAGCCACCTCTTGCGGGGGGGCGTCGCCTACAATGAGCAGTTCTTC. This translates into CASSHLLRGGVAYNEQFF.

The rearrangement joins TRBV4-1 to TRBJ2-2; 8 bases agree with TRBD2. Germline CDR1 MGHRA, CDR2 YSYEKL. The CDR3 has 18 amino acids. The V gene end was trimmed by 6 bases and the J gene end by 3 bases; junction bases not matched to a gene: 15. CDR3 sequence (DNA): TGCGCCAGCAGTCAACAAGGATTATTCGGGGGGGACACCGGGGAGCTGTTTTTT. Protein sequence: CASSQQGLFGGDTGELFF.

The chain joins TRBV6-6 to TRBJ2-5; D uncertain. The V gene's germline CDR1 is MNHNY and CDR2 SVGAGI (reference sequence). Trimming cost V 4 bases and J 6 bases, with 15 bases left between them. There are 14 residues in the CDR3. The CDR3 loop is CASSSPTVHKTQYF. DNA for the CDR3: TGTGCCAGCAGTTCACCGACTGTTCACAAGACCCAGTACTTC.

The rearrangement links TRBV19 to TRBJ1-2, with 8 bases fitting TRBD1. CDR1 LNHDA and CDR2 SQIVND come from the germline V gene (reference sequence). CDR3 size: 14 residues. The junction had 5 bases not matched to a gene; V was cut back by 5 bases and J by 3 bases. The CDR3 is CASSSQGADYGYTF. DNA of the CDR3: TGTGCCAGTAGTTCCCAGGGGGCGGACTATGGCTACACCTTC.

V gene TRBV7-3 combines with J gene TRBJ2-3, with TRBD2 matching over 7 bases. CDR1 and CDR2 (germline): SGHTA, FQGTGA. The CDR3 runs to 15 residues. V trimming: 4 bases; J trimming: 5 bases; junction bases outside the gene matches: 9. In DNA form, the CDR3 reads TGTGCCAGCAGCTCTACCGCAGGGAGGGGAGATACGCAGTATTTT. Protein sequence: CASSSTAGRGDTQYF.

V is TRBV28 and J is TRBJ1-1; D is uncertain. CDR1 MDHEN and CDR2 SYDVKM come from the germline V gene. The V end was cut by 5 bases, the J end by 7 bases, with 17 bases between. The CDR3 is made up of 14 amino acids. CDR3 DNA sequence: TGTGCCAGCAGTCCGTCCCCCCGGAACGGTGAAGCTTTCTTT. Its translation: CASSPSPRNGEAFF.

The V gene is TRBV7-8, the J gene TRBJ2-7; D may be TRBD2 (5 bases). V lost 2 bases and J 4 bases, leaving 15 bases between the germline ends. Germline V gives CDR1 SGHVS, CDR2 FQNEAQ. The CDR3 runs to 15 residues. CDR3 sequence: CASSLLATRRYEQYF. CDR3 in DNA: TGTGCCAGCAGCTTATTGGCTACCCGGAGGTACGAGCAGTACTTC.

The rearrangement uses TRBV7-2 and TRBJ2-7; a possible D gene is TRBD2 (5 bases). The CDR3 loop spans 18 amino acids. Between the trimmed V and J ends, which lost 2 bases and 0 bases, there was a span of 20 bases. In germline, CDR1 is SGHTA, CDR2 FQGNSA. The CDR3 protein is CASSLLFPTQRISYEQYF. CDR3 nucleotide sequence: TGTGCCAGCAGCTTATTATTCCCCACCCAGCGGATCTCCTACGAGCAGTACTTC.

The chain is built from TRBV10-3 and TRBJ1-2, with D possibly TRBD1 on 5 matching bases. Germline assignment: CDR1 ENHRY and CDR2 SYGVKD. Trimming removed 2 bases from V and 4 bases from J, with 11 bases in between. There are 14 residues in the CDR3. As DNA, the CDR3 is TGTGCCATCAGTGAGAACATGGGGGGCTATGGCTACACCTTC. This codes for CAISENMGGYGYTF.

J is TRBJ2-5 and V is TRBV30; a weak D match, TRBD1 (5 bases). The V gene's germline CDR1 is GTSNPN and CDR2 SVGIG (reference sequence). Trimming cost V 0 bases and J 5 bases, with 10 bases left between them. The CDR3 covers 13 residues. The CDR3 reads CAWSVGLRETQYF. DNA for the CDR3: TGTGCCTGGAGTGTGGGGCTAAGGGAGACCCAGTACTTC.

The chain uses TRBV13 and TRBJ2-1, with D perhaps assigned TRBD1 or TRBD2 (5 bases each). The CDR3 extends over 14 amino acids. Trimming removed 6 bases from V and 4 bases from J, with 13 bases in between. Germline assignment: CDR1 PRHDT and CDR2 FYEKMQ (reference sequence). In nucleotides, the CDR3 is TGTGCCAGCAGGGGGTACGGGGCTTACAATGAGCAGTTCTTC. Its protein product is CASRGYGAYNEQFF.

J is TRBJ2-2 and V is TRBV19, with TRBD1 as a possible D gene (6 bases). Germline CDR1 reads LNHDA; CDR2 reads SQIVND (reference sequence). The CDR3 is 16 residues long. The V end lost 5 bases, the J end lost 0 bases, and 13 bases lay between the germline ends. The CDR3 coding sequence is TGTGCCAGTAGTGTCACAGGGCCCTCGAACACCGGGGAGCTGTTTTTT. Translation: CASSVTGPSNTGELFF.

The chain is built from TRBV6-5 and TRBJ1-1, with D unclear. The CDR3 extends over 14 amino acids. Trimming removed 5 bases from V and 8 bases from J, with 18 bases in between. Germline assignment: CDR1 MNHEY and CDR2 SVGAGI. As DNA, the CDR3 is TGTGCCAGCAGTGTTCTGGGTTTTGGAATAGAAGCTTTCTTT. Its translation: CASSVLGFGIEAFF.

The chain has TRBV5-6 and TRBJ1-4, with D perhaps TRBD1 (5 bases). Germline-derived CDR1 and CDR2 are SGHDT and YYEEEE. The CDR3 has 16 residues. The germline V and J ends were trimmed by 1 base and 7 bases, with 17 bases remaining between them. The CDR3 bases are TGTGCCAGCAGCTTGCGGTTAACGGGGGGAAGTGAAAAACTGTTTTTT. It yields the protein CASSLRLTGGSEKLFF. The complete variable domain, with remaining parts taken from reference TRBV5-6 and TRBJ1-4, reads DAGVTQSPTHLIKTRGQQVTLRCSPKSGHDTVSWYQQALGQGPQFIFQYYEEEERQRGNFPDRFSGHQFPNYSSELNVNALLLGDSALYLCASSLRLTGGSEKLFFGSGTQLSVL.

V is TRBV5-1 and J is TRBJ1-1; D remains ambiguous. The germline V gene has CDR1 SGHRS and CDR2 YFSETQ. CDR3 length: 13 residues. The V end lost 4 bases, the J end lost 7 bases, and 14 bases lay between the germline ends. Here the CDR3 DNA reads TGCGCCAGCAGCGATGAGGGCGGGAGTGAAGCTTTCTTT. This codes for CASSDEGGSEAFF.

This chain joins TRBV18 and TRBJ2-5; D may correspond to TRBD1 or TRBD2 (5 bases each). This CDR3 comprises 13 residues. Per germline, CDR1 KGHSH and CDR2 LQKENI. V was cut by 6 bases and J by 0 bases, with 8 bases left in between. The CDR3 here is CASSGGNQETQYF. The DNA for the CDR3 is TGTGCCAGCTCTGGGGGTAACCAAGAGACCCAGTACTTC.

The gene calls are TRBV10-3 and TRBJ1-2; 10 bases are a match to TRBD1. Germline V gene lookup returns CDR1 ENHRY and CDR2 SYGVKD. Trimming at V came to 0 bases and at J to 4 bases, leaving 11 bases not matched to a gene. The CDR3 runs to 18 residues. CDR3 nucleotides: TGTGCCATCAGTGAGTCGACGATGTGGGACAGGGGCTCCTATGGCTACACCTTC. It is translated as CAISESTMWDRGSYGYTF.

The chain carries TRBV5-4 and TRBJ2-1, with D hard to call. The CDR3 has 15 amino acids. Per the germline V gene, CDR1 is SGHNT and CDR2 is YYREEE (reference sequence). V was cut by 0 bases and J by 2 bases, with 9 bases left in between. The CDR3 nucleotides are TGTGCCAGCAGCTTGGCCGCCGGCCCCTACAATGAGCAGTTCTTC. Its translation: CASSLAAGPYNEQFF.

This chain links TRBV18 with TRBJ2-1; 10 bases match TRBD2. CDR3 length: 17 residues. J gave up 8 bases and V 2 bases, and 12 bases lay outside the gene matches. Germline values: CDR1 KGHSH, CDR2 LQKENI. CDR3 coding DNA: TGTGCCAGCTCACCATTCCTAGCGGGGGACCAAGTGGATGAGCAGTTCTTC. It yields the protein CASSPFLAGDQVDEQFF.

The gene calls are TRBV27 and TRBJ1-2, with D possibly being TRBD1 (5 bases). Germline CDR1 is MNHEY and CDR2 is SMNVEV (reference sequence). The length of the CDR3 is 15 residues. V gave up 3 bases and J gave up 8 bases, with 19 bases separating them. CDR3 sequence (DNA): TGTGCCAGCAGTTTCGGGCTTCGGGGGGTCGGAGGCTACACCTTC. Amino acids: CASSFGLRGVGGYTF.

This clone was observed a single time. V gene TRBV28 combines with J gene TRBJ1-6; the D gene is possibly TRBD1 (5 bases). V was shortened by 1 base and J by 7 bases, with 11 bases between the two germline ends. CDR1 is MDHEN, CDR2 SYDVKM, per germline. The CDR3 has 15 residues. Here the CDR3 reads CASSLSGGRNSPLHF. The CDR3 DNA sequence: TGTGCCAGCAGTTTATCTGGGGGTCGAAATTCACCCCTCCACTTT.

The chain recombines TRBV7-2 with TRBJ2-5; D uncertain. This CDR3 region has 13 residues. Per germline, CDR1 SGHTA and CDR2 FQGNSA. With 2 bases removed from V and 2 bases from J, the gap between germline ends came to 6 bases. CDR3 sequence reads: CASSLNLQETQYF. The CDR3 DNA reads as TGTGCCAGCAGCTTAAACCTACAAGAGACCCAGTACTTC.

The table lists this clone with a count of one. This rearrangement joins TRBV6-1 to TRBJ2-1, with D possibly TRBD2 on 5 matching bases. CDR1 is MNHNS, CDR2 SASEGT, per germline. The CDR3 sequence is 16 residues long. Deletions cut 4 bases from V and 0 bases from J, with 13 bases between. The CDR3 spells CASSVAPSISYNEQFF. The DNA for the CDR3 is TGTGCCAGCAGTGTTGCCCCTAGCATCTCCTACAATGAGCAGTTCTTC.

The chain recombines TRBV6-6 with TRBJ2-2; D possibly corresponds to TRBD1 (6 bases). Germline CDR1 and CDR2: MNHNY and SVGAGI (reference sequence). This CDR3 is 15 amino acids long. The V gene lost 6 bases and the J gene lost 0 bases, with 11 bases spanning the gap. For the CDR3, the DNA is TGTGCCAGCAGGAGGACAGCCGCGAACACCGGGGAGCTGTTTTTT. It is translated as CASRRTAANTGELFF.

This chain uses TRBV10-1 with TRBJ1-4, with D possibly being TRBD1 (5 bases). The V end lost 4 bases, the J end lost 2 bases, and 14 bases lay between the germline ends. The CDR3 consists of 16 residues. Per the germline V gene, CDR1 is WNHNN and CDR2 is SYGVQD (reference sequence). The CDR3 loop is CASSGTSEFTNEKLFF. DNA of the CDR3: TGCGCCAGCAGTGGGACATCGGAGTTCACTAATGAAAAACTGTTTTTT.

The rearrangement joins TRBV10-3 to TRBJ1-5, with 11 bases that match TRBD1. The V gene's germline CDR1 is ENHRY and CDR2 SYGVKD. V trimming: 8 bases; J trimming: 2 bases; junction bases outside the gene matches: 17. The CDR3 runs to 19 residues. CDR3 in amino acids: CAILPRDRGNREGNQPQHF. In DNA form, the CDR3 reads TGTGCCATCCTACCACGGGACAGGGGGAATCGTGAGGGCAATCAGCCCCAGCATTTT.

The V call is TRBV30, the J call TRBJ2-3, with 7 bases that match TRBD2. This CDR3 is built from 15 residues. V lost 4 bases to trimming and J lost 1 base; unmatched junction nucleotides: 8. CDR1 is GTSNPN, CDR2 SVGIG, per germline (reference sequence). This CDR3 is CAWTGLAGGTDTQYF. As DNA, the CDR3 is TGTGCCTGGACCGGGCTTGCGGGGGGCACAGATACGCAGTATTTT.